These 21 T cell receptor beta chains originate from one sample sequenced in a study of OX40 agonist ivuxolimab in advanced cancers. Produced via immunoSEQ multiplex PCR; TCRdb's table is partial and in-frame only. The profile covers approximately 99,000 clones, with approximately 87% appearing a single time and around 5.5% taken by the ten largest. The sequences come from CD4+ or CD8+ T cells sorted from blood, collected in a trial of the OX40 agonist ivuxolimab. These receptors originate from an adult with an advanced solid tumor such as melanoma, head and neck, liver or kidney cancer.

J is TRBJ2-5 and V is TRBV30; TRBD2 agrees at 7 bases. This CDR3 contains 14 residues. The germline CDR1 and CDR2 sequences are GTSNPN and SVGIG (reference sequence). V trimming: 2 bases; J trimming: 3 bases; junction bases outside the gene matches: 6. The CDR3 region has the DNA TGTGCCTGGAGTCCGGGAGGATCTGAAGAGACCCAGTACTTC. Translated, it gives CAWSPGGSEETQYF. Based on the CDR3 plus reference TRBV30 and TRBJ2-5, the full variable domain is SQTIHQWPATLVQPVGSPLSLECTVEGTSNPNLYWYRQAAGRGLQLLFYSVGIGQISSEVPQNLSASRPQDRQFILSSKKLLLSDSGFYLCAWSPGGSEETQYFGPGTRLLVL.

V gene TRBV7-2 combines with J gene TRBJ1-1, with D unresolved. Germline assignment: CDR1 SGHTA and CDR2 FQGNSA. The CDR3 contains 14 residues. V lost 1 base and J 1 base, leaving 7 bases between the germline ends. The CDR3 region is CASSLGHSNTEAFF. The CDR3 region has the DNA TGTGCCAGCAGCTTAGGGCACTCGAACACTGAAGCTTTCTTT.

This chain joins TRBV6-5 and TRBJ2-5, with a possible D match to TRBD1 (6 bases). CDR3 length: 13 amino acids. In germline, CDR1 is MNHEY, CDR2 SVGAGI. Trimming removed 5 bases at V and 6 bases at J, with 13 bases between. The CDR3 DNA sequence: TGTGCCAGCAGTCCAGGGGTCTGGAAGACCCAGTACTTC. It codes for CASSPGVWKTQYF.

The chain carries TRBV2 and TRBJ2-1, with 13 bases that match TRBD2. The germline V gene has CDR1 SNHLY and CDR2 FYNNEI. Losses at the gene ends were 3 bases for V and 6 bases for J; bases not matched to a gene: 5. The CDR3 totals 16 residues. The CDR3 sequence is CASSDPGLAGRNEQFF. The CDR3 DNA is TGTGCCAGCAGTGATCCGGGACTAGCGGGACGCAATGAGCAGTTCTTC.

Note on this clone: A much larger clone sits a single nucleotide away, making a read error possible. At the DNA level, this CDR3 is encoded by other sequences in the same sample as well. The chain combines TRBV5-6 with TRBJ1-1; D is unclear. The CDR3 is 11 residues long. With 2 bases removed from V and 2 bases from J, the gap between germline ends came to 1 base. CDR1 SGHDT and CDR2 YYEEEE come from the germline V gene. The CDR3: CASSLNTEAFF. The CDR3 DNA is TGTGCCAGCAGCTTAAACACTGAAGCTTTCTTT.

The chain has TRBV6-1 and TRBJ2-7; 8 bases align to TRBD1. Germline CDR1 and CDR2: MNHNS and SASEGT. This CDR3 spans 13 amino acids. With 5 bases clipped from V and 3 bases from J, the junction kept 3 bases outside the gene matches. The CDR3 spells CASSRQGNYEQYF. The CDR3 nucleotides are TGTGCCAGCAGTAGACAGGGGAACTACGAGCAGTACTTC.

Written as DNA, the CDR3 is TGTGCCAGCAGTCCCGGGACCAATTCCTACAATGAGCAGTTCTTC. Its translation: CASSPGTNSYNEQFF. The chain couples TRBV7-3 to TRBJ2-1; perhaps D is TRBD1 or TRBD2 (5 bases each). The CDR3 runs 15 residues. V lost 6 bases to trimming and J lost 1 base, with 13 bases between them. The V gene's germline CDR1 is SGHTA and CDR2 FQGTGA.

This clone was found once. The chain has TRBV7-2 and TRBJ2-1; D is perhaps TRBD1 or TRBD2 (5 bases each). This CDR3 has 16 amino acids. Trimming cost V 6 bases and J 2 bases, with 17 bases left between them. CDR1 is SGHTA, CDR2 FQGNSA, per germline. CDR3 amino acids: CASSLNAGATYNEQFF. The CDR3 nucleotides read TGTGCCAGCAGTCTTAACGCCGGGGCTACCTACAATGAGCAGTTCTTC.

The V call is TRBV7-2, the J call TRBJ2-7; 7 bases map to TRBD1. In germline, CDR1 is SGHTA, CDR2 FQGNSA. V lost 2 bases to trimming and J lost 1 base; unmatched junction nucleotides: 5. The CDR3 covers 15 residues. The CDR3 region has the DNA TGTGCCAGCAGCTTAACCGGACAGGATTCCTACGAGCAGTACTTC. Its protein product is CASSLTGQDSYEQYF.

The chain couples TRBV4-2 to TRBJ2-7, with D maybe TRBD1 (5 bases). The CDR3 runs 15 residues. Between the trimmed V and J ends, which lost 6 bases and 5 bases, there was a span of 20 bases. Germline assignment: CDR1 LGHNA and CDR2 YNFKEQ. CDR3 sequence: CASRLTHGHLDEQYF. The CDR3 DNA is TGTGCCAGCAGACTTACGCACGGACATCTCGACGAGCAGTACTTC.

The chain uses TRBV7-8 and TRBJ1-3; D not certain. Per germline, CDR1 SGHVS and CDR2 FQNEAQ. Deletions cut 6 bases from V and 0 bases from J, with 6 bases between. This CDR3 spans 13 amino acids. As DNA, the CDR3 is TGTGCCAGCAGTCGGATCTCTGGAAACACCATATATTTT. It specifies CASSRISGNTIYF.

This sequence joins TRBV6-5 and TRBJ1-4; D might be TRBD1 (5 bases). The germline V and J ends were trimmed by 7 bases and 4 bases, with 10 bases remaining between them. The germline gives CDR1 MNHEY, CDR2 SVGAGI. The CDR3 is 13 residues long. The CDR3 region has the DNA TGTGCCAGCAAAGGGGCCCTTAATGAAAAACTGTTTTTT. Its translation is CASKGALNEKLFF.

On this clone: Distinct nucleotide sequences in the sample also encode this CDR3. The V gene is TRBV7-9, the J gene TRBJ1-5; D gene uncertain. Germline assignment: CDR1 SEHNR and CDR2 FQNEAQ (reference sequence). The V end lost 3 bases, the J end lost 6 bases, and 6 bases lay between the germline ends. The CDR3 covers 12 residues. The DNA for the CDR3 is TGTGCCAGCAGCTTGGGAACTCAGCCCCAGCATTTT. Translated: CASSLGTQPQHF.

The chain is built from TRBV7-6 and TRBJ2-1, with D uncertain. There are 12 residues in the CDR3. Trimming removed 3 bases from V and 7 bases from J, with 7 bases in between. Germline CDR1 SGHVS, CDR2 FNYEAQ. The CDR3 loop reads CASSFELNEQFF. CDR3 DNA sequence: TGTGCCAGCAGCTTTGAGCTTAATGAGCAGTTCTTC.

This clone was seen only a few times. The chain uses TRBV5-5 and TRBJ2-4; the D call may be TRBD1 or TRBD2 (5 bases each). V shed 5 bases and J shed 9 bases, with 12 bases lying between them. The CDR3 consists of 12 residues. Germline V gives CDR1 SGHKS, CDR2 YYEKEE (reference sequence). The CDR3: CASSLEGSIQYF. CDR3 sequence (DNA): TGTGCCAGCAGTCTCGAGGGGAGCATTCAGTACTTC.

V is TRBV30 and J is TRBJ2-5; no definite D call. Germline loops: CDR1 GTSNPN, CDR2 SVGIG (reference sequence). V was trimmed by 0 bases and J by 5 bases, leaving 10 bases between them. This CDR3 region has 13 residues. DNA for the CDR3: TGTGCCTGGAGTGTAATAGGCGGTGAGACCCAGTACTTC. Translating gives CAWSVIGGETQYF.

J is TRBJ2-5 and V is TRBV30, with unresolved D. Germline V gene data show CDR1 as GTSNPN and CDR2 as SVGIG (reference sequence). The CDR3 runs to 12 residues. V lost 3 bases and J 9 bases, leaving 14 bases between the germline ends. DNA of the CDR3: TGTGCCTGGAGGGCCGGGTATGCGGCCCAGTACTTC. The encoded protein is CAWRAGYAAQYF.

Worth noting for this clone: The junction departs from the called germline gene at one end, perhaps through a read error. This chain uses TRBV15 with TRBJ1-5; the D is unclear. From germline, CDR1 is LNHNV and CDR2 YYDKDF (reference sequence). CDR3 length equals 14 residues. The CDR3 loop reads CATTLDKGNQPQHF. CDR3 in DNA: TGTGCCACCACCCTCGACAAGGGCAACCAGCCCCAGCATTTT.

This clone has only a few counts. The V gene is TRBV6-6, the J gene TRBJ1-1; D gene ambiguous. V was trimmed by 2 bases and J by 1 base, leaving 14 bases between them. CDR1 is MNHNY and CDR2 is SVGAGI in the germline V gene (reference sequence). The CDR3 runs to 16 residues. As DNA, the CDR3 is TGTGCCAGCAGTTACGATCCCCGCGGAGCGAACACTGAAGCTTTCTTT. Translated, it gives CASSYDPRGANTEAFF.

This rearrangement joins TRBV30 to TRBJ2-7; D is undetermined. Germline CDR1 reads GTSNPN; CDR2 reads SVGIG (reference sequence). CDR3 size: 12 residues. The V end lost 1 base, the J end lost 1 base, and 5 bases lay between the germline ends. Written as DNA, the CDR3 is TGTGCCTGGAGTGCCCTTTCCTACGAGCAGTACTTC. Translated, it gives CAWSALSYEQYF.

The genes are TRBV5-3 and TRBJ1-4; possible D gene TRBD1, 5 bases. TRBV5-3 is annotated as an ORF whose role is uncertain. This CDR3 contains 14 residues. V lost 4 bases, J lost 7 bases, and 14 bases lay in between. CDR3 sequence: CARSPRGAGEKLFF. The CDR3 nucleotides read TGTGCCAGAAGCCCAAGGGGCGCCGGTGAAAAACTGTTTTTT.